The 23 T cell receptor beta chains given below trace back to one sample, sequenced in a study of blood T cell repertoires in COVID-19. Data came from immunoSEQ multiplex PCR; TCRdb stores just in-frame clones and leaves some out. The sample shows 150,000 to 200,000 clones, roughly 70% of them seen only once. Material for sequencing was peripheral blood. Source of these receptors: a woman older than 75 with acute or convalescent COVID-19.

This clone has only a few counts. This chain uses TRBV7-6 with TRBJ2-2; 9 bases are shared with TRBD2. This CDR3 is 15 amino acids long. The V segment lost 0 bases and the J segment 6 bases; nucleotides outside the gene matches: 2. CDR1 and CDR2 from the germline V gene are SGHVS and FNYEAQ. As DNA, the CDR3 is TGTGCCAGCAGCTTAGCTAGCGGGAGTGCCGGGGAGCTGTTTTTT. Translation gives CASSLASGSAGELFF.

This clone is a singleton in its sample. V usage is TRBV29-1 and J usage is TRBJ2-1; 8 bases are a match to TRBD1. Looked up from germline, CDR1 is SQVTM and CDR2 is ANQGSEA. The CDR3 has 13 amino acids. After removal of 6 bases from V and 7 bases from J, the junction contained 8 bases not matched to a gene. CDR3 nucleotides: TGCAGCGTACGGACAGGGATAGGGAATGAGCAGTTCTTC. The encoded protein is CSVRTGIGNEQFF.

The gene calls are TRBV5-1 and TRBJ2-5, with D possibly being TRBD1 (5 bases). Between the trimmed V and J ends, which lost 0 bases and 3 bases, there was a span of 9 bases. This CDR3 spans 14 amino acids. Germline CDR1 and CDR2: SGHRS and YFSETQ. CDR3 sequence (DNA): TGCGCCAGCAGCTTGGGGGGCGGTAAAGAGACCCAGTACTTC. It translates to CASSLGGGKETQYF.

The chain couples TRBV4-1 to TRBJ1-1; 8 bases are shared with TRBD1. Per germline, CDR1 MGHRA and CDR2 YSYEKL. The CDR3 is 15 amino acids. V dropped 6 bases and J dropped 0; count of bases not matched to a gene: 6. The CDR3 region is CASRPGQGMNTEAFF. DNA for the CDR3: TGCGCCAGCAGACCCGGACAGGGAATGAACACTGAAGCTTTCTTT.

The chain links TRBV27 to TRBJ1-1, with D uncertain. The V and J ends lost 3 bases and 1 base respectively, with 6 bases between them. The CDR3 consists of 13 residues. Germline CDR1 and CDR2: MNHEY and SMNVEV (reference sequence). The CDR3 coding sequence is TGTGCCAGCAGTTTCACACAGAACACTGAAGCTTTCTTT. Protein sequence: CASSFTQNTEAFF.

This clone is labeled as medium-sized. The chain joins TRBV7-7 to TRBJ2-5; 9 positions agree with TRBD1. The length of the CDR3 is 15 residues. V was pared by 3 bases and J by 2 bases, with 4 bases of the junction left unmatched. CDR1 is SSHAT and CDR2 is FNYEAQ in the germline V gene (reference sequence). The CDR3 nucleotides are TGTGCCAGCAGCTTGGGACAGGGAGGTCAAGAGACCCAGTACTTC. Protein sequence: CASSLGQGGQETQYF.

V and J are TRBV7-3 and TRBJ2-3; 9 nucleotides line up with TRBD2. CDR1 is SGHTA and CDR2 is FQGTGA in the germline V gene. Germline trimming cut 1 base from V and 5 bases from J; bases unmatched to any gene: 4. The CDR3 length is 15 residues. The CDR3 region has the DNA TGTGCCAGCAGCTTAATCCTAGCGGGACAAGATACGCAGTATTTT. Protein sequence: CASSLILAGQDTQYF. Full variable domain (remainder filled in from reference TRBV7-3 and TRBJ2-3): GAGVSQTPSNKVTEKGKYVELRCDPISGHTALYWYRQSLGQGPEFLIYFQGTGAADDSGLPNDRFFAVRPEGSVSTLKIQRTERGDSAVYLCASSLILAGQDTQYFGPGTRLTVL.

In its sample, this clone was seen a few times. This sequence joins TRBV6-6 and TRBJ2-3; D gene unclear. Germline V gene data show CDR1 as MNHNY and CDR2 as SVGAGI (reference sequence). Trimming removed 8 bases from V and 4 bases from J, with 10 bases in between. The CDR3 runs to 12 residues. CDR3 loop: CASGPIADTQYF. CDR3 DNA: TGTGCCAGCGGCCCCATCGCAGATACGCAGTATTTT.

This chain uses TRBV6-5 with TRBJ2-5; D unclear. Germline V gene data show CDR1 as MNHEY and CDR2 as SVGAGI. V lost 6 bases and J 5 bases, leaving 10 bases between the germline ends. CDR3 size: 12 residues. The CDR3 nucleotides read TGTGCCAGCAGGCTCTCGAGGGAGACCCAGTACTTC. This translates into CASRLSRETQYF.

The chain combines TRBV5-1 with TRBJ2-3; tentative D call: TRBD2 (6 bases). Deletions cut 0 bases from V and 1 base from J, with 9 bases between. The V gene's germline CDR1 is SGHRS and CDR2 YFSETQ. The CDR3 runs 15 residues. The CDR3, as DNA: TGCGCCAGCAGCTTGGCAGCTAGCGGCACAGATACGCAGTATTTT. This gives the protein CASSLAASGTDTQYF. Full variable domain (outside the CDR3, taken from reference TRBV5-1 and TRBJ2-3): KAGVTQTPRYLIKTRGQQVTLSCSPISGHRSVSWYQQTPGQGLQFLFEYFSETQRNKGNFPGRFSGRQFSNSRSEMNVSTLELGDSALYLCASSLAASGTDTQYFGPGTRLTVL.

This clone was observed a handful of times. This rearrangement joins TRBV27 to TRBJ2-1, with 7 nucleotides matching TRBD1. The V gene's germline CDR1 is MNHEY and CDR2 SMNVEV (reference sequence). V lost 3 bases to trimming and J lost 10 bases; unmatched junction nucleotides: 6. The CDR3 is made up of 13 amino acids. CDR3 sequence: CASSFLDRDEQFF. The CDR3 DNA reads as TGTGCCAGCAGTTTCCTCGACAGGGACGAGCAGTTCTTC.

The CDR3 DNA reads as TGTGCCTGGAGTGCCCTATTTGGGGACACCAACAATCAGCCCCAGCATTTT. Translating gives CAWSALFGDTNNQPQHF. This chain joins TRBV30 and TRBJ1-5, with D possibly TRBD1 on 6 matching bases. Germline CDR1 is GTSNPN and CDR2 is SVGIG (reference sequence). The CDR3 has 17 amino acids. Trimming took off 1 base at V and 3 bases at J, with 19 bases between the two ends.

As to this clone: One end of the junction does not line up with germline, which may come from a read error. The V call is TRBV6-5, the J call TRBJ1-3, with D maybe TRBD1 (5 bases). The CDR3 covers 14 residues. Germline V gene sequence: CDR1 MNHEY, CDR2 SVGAGI. CDR3 protein: CASRGAGSGNTIYF. CDR3 bases: TGTGCCAGCAGAGGGGCAGGATCTGGGAACACCATATATTTT.

CDR3 coding DNA: TGTGCCTGGAGTGTTTGGGGGGGGTTGGGTAATTCACCCCTCCACTTT. Protein sequence: CAWSVWGGLGNSPLHF. This chain uses TRBV30 with TRBJ1-6, with a possible D match to TRBD1 (5 bases). From germline, CDR1 is GTSNPN and CDR2 SVGIG (reference sequence). V lost 0 bases and J 6 bases, leaving 15 bases between the germline ends. This CDR3 is built from 16 residues.

This rearrangement joins TRBV7-2 to TRBJ1-1; D is unclear. Trimming removed 1 base at V and 4 bases at J, with 7 bases between. CDR1 and CDR2 (germline): SGHTA, FQGNSA. This CDR3 spans 13 amino acids. CDR3 amino acids: CASSLESGTEAFF. Here the CDR3 DNA reads TGTGCCAGCAGCTTAGAATCCGGCACTGAAGCTTTCTTT.

This chain connects TRBV3-1 (or the pseudogene TRBV3-2) to TRBJ2-1; D call uncertain. Germline CDR1 is LGHDT and CDR2 is YNNKEL (reference sequence). The CDR3 runs to 13 residues. The germline V and J ends were trimmed by 1 base and 6 bases, with 7 bases remaining between them. The CDR3 DNA follows: TGTGCCAGCAGCCAAGCCTCTAGCAATGAGCAGTTCTTC. Translating it yields CASSQASSNEQFF.

This sequence joins TRBV19 and TRBJ2-1, with D perhaps TRBD2 (7 bases). The V gene lost 3 bases and the J gene lost 1 base, with 19 bases spanning the gap. CDR1 LNHDA and CDR2 SQIVND come from the germline V gene (reference sequence). This CDR3 comprises 18 residues. The CDR3 protein is CASSIGGGSGSSYNEQFF. The CDR3 DNA reads as TGTGCCAGTAGTATCGGAGGGGGTAGCGGGTCTTCCTACAATGAGCAGTTCTTC.

The rearrangement uses TRBV10-3 and TRBJ2-7; 11 bases agree with TRBD2. This CDR3 region has 15 residues. The V and J ends lost 3 bases and 3 bases, in that order; junction bases with no gene match: 4. Germline V CDR1 and CDR2: ENHRY, SYGVKD. CDR3 in DNA: TGTGCCATCAGTGACCAGGGACTAGCGGACTACGAGCAGTACTTC. Amino acid sequence: CAISDQGLADYEQYF.

The chain combines TRBV4-1 with TRBJ2-7; 8 positions match TRBD1. Germline CDR1 reads MGHRA; CDR2 reads YSYEKL. With 0 bases clipped from V and 4 bases from J, the junction kept 8 bases outside the gene matches. The CDR3 spans 16 residues. The CDR3 nucleotides read TGCGCCAGCAGCCAAGAGGTAACAGGGGGAAGGTACGAGCAGTACTTC. Its protein is CASSQEVTGGRYEQYF.

There are a few counts of this clone. This chain connects TRBV4-2 to TRBJ1-1; D remains ambiguous. The V gene's germline CDR1 is LGHNA and CDR2 YNFKEQ. V was trimmed by 1 base and J by 10 bases, leaving 19 bases between them. This CDR3 region has 15 residues. The CDR3 coding sequence is TGTGCCAGCAGCCAAGGTCCCGGGTCGGGTTCGATAGCTTTCTTT. Amino acid sequence: CASSQGPGSGSIAFF.

This clone was seen more than once but under ten times. The genes are TRBV28 and TRBJ1-3; 9 bases align to TRBD1. This CDR3 contains 16 residues. V gave up 5 bases and J gave up 4 bases; unmatched junction bases: 9. Germline V lookup: CDR1 MDHEN, CDR2 SYDVKM. CDR3 nucleotide sequence: TGTGCCAGCAGTGGGCAACAGGGGGCAAGGGGAAACACCATATATTTT. This encodes CASSGQQGARGNTIYF.

This clone was picked up a small number of times. This chain links TRBV12-3 or TRBV12-4 with TRBJ2-2; the D is unclear. The CDR3 covers 12 residues. Trimming shortened V by 2 bases and J by 5 bases, and 3 bases separated the two germline ends. The CDR3 nucleotides are TGTGCCAGCAGTTTAATAACCGGGGAGCTGTTTTTT. Protein product: CASSLITGELFF.

This clone was detected a few times. The rearrangement joins TRBV11-3 to TRBJ2-3; maybe TRBD1 (6 bases). Trimming left V 5 bases short and J 2 bases short, with 11 bases between. The length of the CDR3 is 14 residues. CDR1 SGHNT and CDR2 YENEEA come from the germline V gene. CDR3 protein: CASSPRGTTDTQYF. For the CDR3, the DNA is TGTGCCAGCAGCCCCAGGGGCACCACAGATACGCAGTATTTT.